This T cell receptor (beta chain) stems from a study of shared clonotypes between healthy human individuals. CD45RO-negative cells were positively selected for CCR7, leaving out terminally differentiated effector memory CD45RA+ cells. Clones were read by immunoSEQ multiplex PCR, and TCRdb kept only the in-frame ones, dropping some. The repertoire holds a few million clones, with about 94% as singletons. The CDR3 length is 13 residues. V gave up 4 bases and J gave up 6 bases; unmatched junction bases: 6. Germline V gives CDR1 SQVTM, CDR2 ANQGSEA. V usage is TRBV29-1 and J usage is TRBJ2-7; 10 nucleotides line up with TRBD2. The specimen was naive CD8+ T cells from PBMCs. The receptor's source is a man in his late teens or twenties in good health. Some clones in this sample may be carry-over from other donors' samples. In DNA form, the CDR3 reads TGCAGCGTTGTGGCTAGCGGGAGCGCCGAGCAGTACTTC. This sequence encodes CSVVASGSAEQYF.